Below, 2 T cell receptor beta chains from the same sample are listed, as sequenced in a study of blood T cell repertoires in COVID-19. Sequencing used immunoSEQ multiplex PCR; TCRdb keeps in-frame clones, though not all of them. The profile shows 200,000 to 250,000 clones, around 90% of them singletons. The sequenced sample consisted of PBMCs or T cells enriched from blood (not recorded which). The receptors stem from a woman between 25 and 40 years old with acute COVID-19.

The genes are TRBV5-1 and TRBJ1-1; D is perhaps TRBD1 (6 bases). V dropped 4 bases and J dropped 6 bases, with 28 bases sitting between them. The CDR3 runs to 18 residues. Germline V CDR1 and CDR2: SGHRS, YFSETQ. CDR3 sequence: CASSPGRTTGRYLAEAFF. CDR3 bases: TGCGCCAGCAGCCCCGGCCGAACGACAGGTCGATACCTTGCTGAAGCTTTCTTT. Drawing the rest from reference TRBV5-1 and TRBJ1-1, the complete variable domain is KAGVTQTPRYLIKTRGQQVTLSCSPISGHRSVSWYQQTPGQGLQFLFEYFSETQRNKGNFPGRFSGRQFSNSRSEMNVSTLELGDSALYLCASSPGRTTGRYLAEAFFGQGTRLTVV.

The rearrangement joins TRBV27 to TRBJ1-2; maybe TRBD1 (5 bases). The CDR3 extends over 13 amino acids. V lost 5 bases, J lost 6 bases, and 13 bases lay in between. CDR1 MNHEY and CDR2 SMNVEV come from the germline V gene (reference sequence). This CDR3 is CASSPWGGDGYTF. As DNA, the CDR3 is TGTGCCAGCAGTCCCTGGGGGGGAGATGGCTACACCTTC.